This entry concerns a single T cell receptor (beta chain). Antigen unknown. Profiled with immunoSEQ multiplex PCR; TCRdb holds only in-frame clones, not every one. The table has about 73,000 clones, 84% seen once. The data belong to a study of OX40 agonist ivuxolimab in advanced cancers. Study summary: Melanoma, hepatocellular carcinoma, head and neck or renal cell cancer occurred in dose-escalation patients. Prior checkpoint blockade (anti-PD-1, anti-PD-L1 or anti-CTLA-4) was permitted; 35% to 50% had it.

The study, taken as a whole, reports: Low clonal expansion, among the lowest seen, marked partial responders at 0.1-3.0 mg/kg.

The CDR3 is 14 residues long. Germline loops: CDR1 KGHSH, CDR2 LQKENI. The ends lost 4 bases at V and 3 bases at J; junction bases unmatched: 3. Enrollment shut out patients with autoimmune disease history or systemic immunosuppression. The chain has TRBV18 and TRBJ1-5; the match to TRBD1 covers 7 bases. This material consisted of CD4+ or CD8+ T cells sorted from blood, taken in a trial of the OX40 agonist ivuxolimab. The sequence came from an adult with an advanced solid tumor such as melanoma, head and neck, liver or kidney cancer. This chain's CDR3 is CASSQRGPNQPQHF. As DNA, the CDR3 is TGTGCCAGCTCACAAAGGGGGCCCAATCAGCCCCAGCATTTT.